This T cell receptor (beta chain) was recorded in a study of T cell responses to AZD1222 COVID-19 vaccine. Study background: Doses given second, at about 4 or about 12 weeks, were pooled. Regarding the study as a whole: Among vaccine-associated CD4 TCRs, coverage spanned spike, with dominance at 160-218 and 743-854.

In the case of this clone: The antigen is undetermined.

The CDR3 has 18 residues. Germline V gene sequence: CDR1 SGHTA, CDR2 FQGTGA. J lost 1 base, V lost 5 bases, and 6 bases had no gene match. Profiling relied on immunoSEQ multiplex PCR, and the TCRdb table lists in-frame clones only, not all of them. The table records 150,000 to 200,000 clones, roughly 92% of them present only once. This sequence was found in an adult in good health. The chain uses TRBV7-3 and TRBJ2-3; 16 bases match TRBD2. The source was peripheral blood, collected on day 0 of AZD1222 vaccination. CDR3: CASSLGTSGGAGTDTQYF. DNA for the CDR3: TGTGCCAGCAGCCTTGGGACTAGCGGGGGGGCGGGCACAGATACGCAGTATTTT.